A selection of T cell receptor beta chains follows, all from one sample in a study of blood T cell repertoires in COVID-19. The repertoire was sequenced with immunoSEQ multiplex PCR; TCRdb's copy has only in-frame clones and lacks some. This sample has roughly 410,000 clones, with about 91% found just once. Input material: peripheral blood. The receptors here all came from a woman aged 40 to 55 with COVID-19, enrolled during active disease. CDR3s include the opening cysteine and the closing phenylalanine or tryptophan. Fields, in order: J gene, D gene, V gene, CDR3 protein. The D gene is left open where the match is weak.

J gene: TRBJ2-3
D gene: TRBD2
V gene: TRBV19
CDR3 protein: CASSKASGKDTQYF

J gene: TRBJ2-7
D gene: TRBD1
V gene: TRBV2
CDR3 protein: CATGTGITYEQYF

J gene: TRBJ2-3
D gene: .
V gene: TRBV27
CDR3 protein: CASSLSLGLSPDTQYF

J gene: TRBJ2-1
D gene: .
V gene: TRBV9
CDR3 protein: CASSVVAQYNEQFF

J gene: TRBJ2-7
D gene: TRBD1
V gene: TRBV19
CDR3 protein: CASSPGQGPYEQYF

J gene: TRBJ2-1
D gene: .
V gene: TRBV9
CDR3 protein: CASSATSINEQFF

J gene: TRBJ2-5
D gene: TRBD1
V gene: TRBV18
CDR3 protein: CASSALGQGIAETQYF

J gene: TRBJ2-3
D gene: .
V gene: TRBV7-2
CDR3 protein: CASSLGGPSTDTQYF

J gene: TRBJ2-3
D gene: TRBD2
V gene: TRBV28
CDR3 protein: CASSAHGLAGSDTQYF

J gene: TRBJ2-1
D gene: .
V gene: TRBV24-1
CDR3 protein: CATSDSAGLKQFF

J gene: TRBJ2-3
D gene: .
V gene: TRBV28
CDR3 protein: CATRKQGADTQYF

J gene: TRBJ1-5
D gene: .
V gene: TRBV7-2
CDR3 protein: CASSSWGGSGNQPQHF

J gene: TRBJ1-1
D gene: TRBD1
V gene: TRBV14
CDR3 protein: CASSQVGGTGWLSF

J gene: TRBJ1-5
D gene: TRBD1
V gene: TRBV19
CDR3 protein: CASSRGYSNQPQHF

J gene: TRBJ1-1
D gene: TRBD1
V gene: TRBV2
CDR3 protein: CVVGAGGLNTEAFF

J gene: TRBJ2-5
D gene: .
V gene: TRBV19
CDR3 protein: CASASFRSPQETQYF

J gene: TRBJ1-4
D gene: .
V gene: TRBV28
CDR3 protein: CASSKFEKLFF

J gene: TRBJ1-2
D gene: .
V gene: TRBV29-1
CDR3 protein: CSVDDSKGDYGYTF

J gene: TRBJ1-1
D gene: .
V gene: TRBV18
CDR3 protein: CASSPRSGLGTEAFF

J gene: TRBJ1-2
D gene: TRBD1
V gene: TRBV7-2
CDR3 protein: CASSSSGTGLYGYTF

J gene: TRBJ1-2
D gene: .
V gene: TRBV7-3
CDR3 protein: CASSHSPGKDGYTF

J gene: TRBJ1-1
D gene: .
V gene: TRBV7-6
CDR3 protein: CASSPKSQGAGQNEAFF

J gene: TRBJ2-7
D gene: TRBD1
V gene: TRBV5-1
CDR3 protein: CASSLRTGAYEQYF

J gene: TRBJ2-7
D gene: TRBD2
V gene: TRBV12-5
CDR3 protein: CASAPGGTSGSHEQYF

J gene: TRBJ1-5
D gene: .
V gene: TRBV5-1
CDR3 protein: CASSLGQYSNQPQHF

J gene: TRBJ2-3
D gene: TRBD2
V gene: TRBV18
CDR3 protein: CASSPFGRGTQAFTDTQYF

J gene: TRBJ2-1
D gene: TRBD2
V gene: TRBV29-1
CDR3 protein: CSVGLAGGLEQFF

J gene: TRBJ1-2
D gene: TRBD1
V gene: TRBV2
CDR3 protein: CASSNNRGKNYGYTF

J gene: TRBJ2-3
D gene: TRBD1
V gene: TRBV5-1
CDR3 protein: CASSLGDRDADTQYF

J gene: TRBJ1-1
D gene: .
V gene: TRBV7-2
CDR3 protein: CASSPGRENTEAFF

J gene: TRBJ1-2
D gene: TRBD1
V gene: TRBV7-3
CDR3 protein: CASSLNTGGGYTF

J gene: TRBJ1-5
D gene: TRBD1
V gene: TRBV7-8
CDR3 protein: CASSRQGPYQPQHF

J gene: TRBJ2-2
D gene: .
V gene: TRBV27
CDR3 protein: CASTRWGANTGELFF

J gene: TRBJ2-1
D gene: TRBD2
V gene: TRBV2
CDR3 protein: CASSGARYNEQFF

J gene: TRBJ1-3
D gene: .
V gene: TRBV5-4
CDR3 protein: CASSLGEALFGNTIYF

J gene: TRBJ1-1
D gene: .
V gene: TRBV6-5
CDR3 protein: CASSRTTGTTTEAFF

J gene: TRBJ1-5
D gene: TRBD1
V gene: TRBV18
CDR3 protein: CASSQSPGQSNQPQHF

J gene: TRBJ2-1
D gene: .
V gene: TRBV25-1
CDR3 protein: CASSPTGDRRSYHEQFF

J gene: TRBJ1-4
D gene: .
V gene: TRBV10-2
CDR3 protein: CASSGSLNEKLFF

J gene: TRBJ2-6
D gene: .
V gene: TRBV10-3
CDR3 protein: CATHRNLSGANVLTF

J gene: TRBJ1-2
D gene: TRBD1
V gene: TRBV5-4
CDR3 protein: CASSHRGQGAFGYTF

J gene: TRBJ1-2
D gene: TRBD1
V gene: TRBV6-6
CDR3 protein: CASIIGQGTYGYTF

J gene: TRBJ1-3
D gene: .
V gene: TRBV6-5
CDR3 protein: CASSWERVQSGNTIYF

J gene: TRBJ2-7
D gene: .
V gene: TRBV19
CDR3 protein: CATRGRGYEQYF

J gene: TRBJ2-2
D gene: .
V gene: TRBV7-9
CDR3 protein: CASSPGQTNTGELFF

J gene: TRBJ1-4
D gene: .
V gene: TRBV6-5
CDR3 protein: CASSLTRTNEKLFF

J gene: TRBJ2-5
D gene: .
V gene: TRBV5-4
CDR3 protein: CASSLLPGQHQETQYF

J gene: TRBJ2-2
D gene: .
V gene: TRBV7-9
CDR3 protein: CASSLEAGSNTGELFF

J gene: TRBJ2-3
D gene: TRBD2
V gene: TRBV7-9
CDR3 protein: CASRRTSGGTDTQYF

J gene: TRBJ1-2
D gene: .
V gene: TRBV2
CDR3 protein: CASSEGLIRGYGYTF

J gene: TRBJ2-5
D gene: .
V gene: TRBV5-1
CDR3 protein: CASSFVPDQETQYF

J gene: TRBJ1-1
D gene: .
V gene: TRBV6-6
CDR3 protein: CASRYILQGSEAFF

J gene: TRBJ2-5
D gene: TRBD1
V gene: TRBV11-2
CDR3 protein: CASSRTGETQYF

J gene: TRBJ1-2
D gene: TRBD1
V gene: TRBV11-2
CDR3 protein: CASSLVRRDRVNGYTF

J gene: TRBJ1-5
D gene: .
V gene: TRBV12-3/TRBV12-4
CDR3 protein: CASRGGGEQPQHF